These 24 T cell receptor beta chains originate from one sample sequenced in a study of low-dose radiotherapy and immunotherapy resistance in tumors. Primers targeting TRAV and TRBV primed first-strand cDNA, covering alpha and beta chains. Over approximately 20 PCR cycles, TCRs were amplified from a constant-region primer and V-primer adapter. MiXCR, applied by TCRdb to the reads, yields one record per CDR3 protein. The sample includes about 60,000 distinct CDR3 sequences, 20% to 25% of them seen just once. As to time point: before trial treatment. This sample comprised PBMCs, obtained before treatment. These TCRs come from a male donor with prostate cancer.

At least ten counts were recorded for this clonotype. CDR3 protein: CSARAGPNQPQHF. In DNA form, the CDR3 reads TGCAGTGCTAGAGCCGGGCCCAATCAGCCCCAGCATTTT. This chain links TRBV20-1 with TRBJ1-5; D gene uncertain. V dropped 1 base and J dropped 3 bases, with 7 bases sitting between them. CDR3 length: 13 amino acids. The germline gives CDR1 DFQATT, CDR2 SNEGSKA (reference sequence).

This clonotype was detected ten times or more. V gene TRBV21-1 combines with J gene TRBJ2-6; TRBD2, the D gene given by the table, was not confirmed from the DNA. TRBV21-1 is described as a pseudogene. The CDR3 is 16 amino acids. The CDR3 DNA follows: TGTGCCAGCAGCAAACCCGCTCGATCCGGGGCCAACGTCCTGACTTTC. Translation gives CASSKPARSGANVLTF.

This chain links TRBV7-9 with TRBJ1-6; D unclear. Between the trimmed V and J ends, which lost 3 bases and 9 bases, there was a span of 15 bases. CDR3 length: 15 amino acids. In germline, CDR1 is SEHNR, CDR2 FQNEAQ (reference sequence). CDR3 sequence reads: CASSFLQPGFSPLHF. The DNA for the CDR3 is TGTGCCAGCAGCTTCTTACAGCCCGGATTTTCACCCCTCCACTTT.

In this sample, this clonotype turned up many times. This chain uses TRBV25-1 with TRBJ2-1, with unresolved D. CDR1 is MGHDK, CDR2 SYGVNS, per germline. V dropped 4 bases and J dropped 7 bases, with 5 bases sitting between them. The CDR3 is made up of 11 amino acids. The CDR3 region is CASSALNEQFF. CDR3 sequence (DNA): TGTGCCAGCAGTGCCCTAAATGAGCAGTTCTTC.

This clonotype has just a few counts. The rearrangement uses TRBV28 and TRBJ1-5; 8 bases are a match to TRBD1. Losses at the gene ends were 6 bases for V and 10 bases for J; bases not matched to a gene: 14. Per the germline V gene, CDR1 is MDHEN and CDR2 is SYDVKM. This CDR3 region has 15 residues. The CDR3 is CASSPGTTGESPQHF. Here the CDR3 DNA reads TGTGCCAGCAGCCCCGGGACGACAGGGGAATCCCCCCAGCATTTT. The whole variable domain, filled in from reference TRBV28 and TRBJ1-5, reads DVKVTQSSRYLVKRTGEKVFLECVQDMDHENMFWYRQDPGLGLRLIYFSYDVKMKEKGDIPEGYSVSREKKERFSLILESASTNQTSMYLCASSPGTTGESPQHFGDGTRLSIL.

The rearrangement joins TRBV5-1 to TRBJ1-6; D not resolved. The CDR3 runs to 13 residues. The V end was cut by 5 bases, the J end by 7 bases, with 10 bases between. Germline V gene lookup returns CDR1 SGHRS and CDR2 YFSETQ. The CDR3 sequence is CASSVGQNSPLHF. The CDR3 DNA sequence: TGCGCCAGCAGTGTAGGCCAGAATTCACCCCTCCACTTT.

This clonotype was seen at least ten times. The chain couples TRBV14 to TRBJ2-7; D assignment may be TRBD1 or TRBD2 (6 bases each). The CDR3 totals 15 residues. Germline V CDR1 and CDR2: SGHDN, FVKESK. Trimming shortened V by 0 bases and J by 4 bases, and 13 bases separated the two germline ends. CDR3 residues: CASSQDIGGGYEQYF. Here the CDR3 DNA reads TGTGCCAGCAGCCAAGATATCGGGGGCGGGTACGAGCAGTACTTC.

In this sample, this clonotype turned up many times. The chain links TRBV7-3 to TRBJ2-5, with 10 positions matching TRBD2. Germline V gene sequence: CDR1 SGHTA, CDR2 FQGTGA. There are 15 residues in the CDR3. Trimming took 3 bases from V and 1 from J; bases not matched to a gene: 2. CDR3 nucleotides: TGTGCCAGCAGCTTGAGCGGGGGGGGCCAAGAGACCCAGTACTTC. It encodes CASSLSGGGQETQYF.

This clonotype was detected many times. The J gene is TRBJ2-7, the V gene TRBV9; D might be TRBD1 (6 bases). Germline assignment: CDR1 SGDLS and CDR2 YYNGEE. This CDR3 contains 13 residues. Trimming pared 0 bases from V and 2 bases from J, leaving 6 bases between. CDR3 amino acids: CASSVGTAYEQYF. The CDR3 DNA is TGTGCCAGCAGCGTAGGGACAGCCTACGAGCAGTACTTC.

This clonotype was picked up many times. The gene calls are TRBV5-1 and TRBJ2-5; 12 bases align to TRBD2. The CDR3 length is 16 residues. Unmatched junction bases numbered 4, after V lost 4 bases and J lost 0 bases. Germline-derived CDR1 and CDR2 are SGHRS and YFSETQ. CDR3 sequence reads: CASSPGTSGHQETQYF. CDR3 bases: TGCGCCAGCAGCCCCGGGACTAGCGGGCACCAAGAGACCCAGTACTTC.

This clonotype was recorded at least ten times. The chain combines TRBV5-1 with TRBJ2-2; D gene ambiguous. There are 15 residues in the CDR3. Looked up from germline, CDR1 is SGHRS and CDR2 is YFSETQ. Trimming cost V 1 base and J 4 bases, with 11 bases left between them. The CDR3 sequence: CASSLMGGGTGELFF. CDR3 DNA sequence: TGCGCCAGCAGCTTGATGGGTGGTGGCACCGGGGAGCTGTTTTTT. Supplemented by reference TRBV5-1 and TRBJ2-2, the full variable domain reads KAGVTQTPRYLIKTRGQQVTLSCSPISGHRSVSWYQQTPGQGLQFLFEYFSETQRNKGNFPGRFSGRQFSNSRSEMNVSTLELGDSALYLCASSLMGGGTGELFFGEGSRLTVL.

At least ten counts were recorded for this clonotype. The CDR3 sequence: CASSPRSDRELFF. The CDR3 coding sequence is TGTGCCAGCAGCCCACGGTCCGATAGGGAGCTGTTTTTT. The chain recombines TRBV14 with TRBJ2-2, with D hard to call. V lost 4 bases and J lost 9, with 12 bases in between. In germline, CDR1 is SGHDN, CDR2 FVKESK. The CDR3 runs 13 residues.

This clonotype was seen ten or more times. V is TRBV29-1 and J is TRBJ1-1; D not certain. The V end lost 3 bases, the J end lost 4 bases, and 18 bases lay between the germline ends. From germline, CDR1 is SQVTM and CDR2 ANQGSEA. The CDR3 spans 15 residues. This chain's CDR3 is CSVDRGRMAGTEAFF. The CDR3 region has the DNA TGCAGCGTTGATAGAGGACGGATGGCGGGCACTGAAGCTTTCTTT.

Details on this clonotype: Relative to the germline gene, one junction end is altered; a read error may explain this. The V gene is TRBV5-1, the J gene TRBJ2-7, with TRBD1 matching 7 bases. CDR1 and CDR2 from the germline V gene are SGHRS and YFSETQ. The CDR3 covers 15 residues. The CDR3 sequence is CASGPGQIPSHEQYF. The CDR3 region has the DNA TGCGCCTCCGGCCCGGGACAGATACCCTCCCACGAGCAGTACTTC.

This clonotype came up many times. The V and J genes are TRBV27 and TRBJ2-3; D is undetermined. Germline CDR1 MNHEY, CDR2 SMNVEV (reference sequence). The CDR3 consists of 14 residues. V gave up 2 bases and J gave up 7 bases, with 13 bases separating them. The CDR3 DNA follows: TGTGCCAGCAGTTTACGAGGCTATTTCTATACGCAGTATTTT. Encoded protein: CASSLRGYFYTQYF.

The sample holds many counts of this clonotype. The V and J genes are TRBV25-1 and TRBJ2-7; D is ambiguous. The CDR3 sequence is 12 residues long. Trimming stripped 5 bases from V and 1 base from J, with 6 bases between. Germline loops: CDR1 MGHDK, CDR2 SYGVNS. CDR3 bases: TGTGCCAGCAGTCCTGGATCCTACGAGCAGTACTTC. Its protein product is CASSPGSYEQYF.

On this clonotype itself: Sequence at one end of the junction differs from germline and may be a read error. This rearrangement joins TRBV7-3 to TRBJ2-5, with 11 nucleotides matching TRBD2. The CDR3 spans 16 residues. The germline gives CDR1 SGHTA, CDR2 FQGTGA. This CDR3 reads CASSPGLAGKQETQCF. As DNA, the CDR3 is TGTGCCAGCAGCCCAGGACTAGCGGGCAAACAAGAGACCCAGTGCTTC.

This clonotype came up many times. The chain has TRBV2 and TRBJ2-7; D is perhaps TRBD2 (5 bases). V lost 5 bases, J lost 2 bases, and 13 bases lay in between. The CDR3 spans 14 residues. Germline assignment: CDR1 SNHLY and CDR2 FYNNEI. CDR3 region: CASSPIVGAYEQYF. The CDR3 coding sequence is TGTGCCAGCAGTCCGATCGTGGGAGCCTACGAGCAGTACTTC.

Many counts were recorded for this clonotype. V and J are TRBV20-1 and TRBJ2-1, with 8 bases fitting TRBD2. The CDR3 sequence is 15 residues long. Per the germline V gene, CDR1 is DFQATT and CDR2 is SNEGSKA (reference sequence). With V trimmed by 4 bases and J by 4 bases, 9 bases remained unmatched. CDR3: CSAKSGSRIYNEQFF. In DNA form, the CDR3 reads TGCAGTGCTAAAAGCGGGAGTAGGATTTACAATGAGCAGTTCTTC.

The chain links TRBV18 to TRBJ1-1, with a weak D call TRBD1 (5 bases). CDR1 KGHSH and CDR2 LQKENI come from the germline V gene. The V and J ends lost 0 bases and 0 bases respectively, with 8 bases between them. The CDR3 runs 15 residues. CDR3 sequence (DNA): TGTGCCAGCTCACCACCTACGGGGCTGAACACTGAAGCTTTCTTT. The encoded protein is CASSPPTGLNTEAFF.

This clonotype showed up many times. CDR3 bases: TGTGCCAGCAGCTTGGGCAGGATCAATGAGCAGTTCTTC. The encoded protein is CASSLGRINEQFF. V usage is TRBV7-8 and J usage is TRBJ2-1; D unclear. The CDR3 sequence is 13 residues long. V lost 3 bases to trimming and J lost 6 bases, with 9 bases between them. Germline assignment: CDR1 SGHVS and CDR2 FQNEAQ.

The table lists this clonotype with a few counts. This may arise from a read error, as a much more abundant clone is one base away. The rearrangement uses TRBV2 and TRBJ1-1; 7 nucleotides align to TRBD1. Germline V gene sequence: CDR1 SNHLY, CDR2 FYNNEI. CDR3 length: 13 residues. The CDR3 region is CARSRDRNTEAFF. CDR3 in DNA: TGTGCCCGCAGCCGGGACAGGAACACTGAAGCTTTCTTT.

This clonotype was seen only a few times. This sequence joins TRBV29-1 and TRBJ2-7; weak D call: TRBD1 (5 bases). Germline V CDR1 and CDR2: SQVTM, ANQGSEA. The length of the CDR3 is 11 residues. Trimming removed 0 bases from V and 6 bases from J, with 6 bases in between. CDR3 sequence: CSVEDQGEQYF. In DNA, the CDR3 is TGCAGCGTTGAAGATCAGGGCGAGCAGTACTTC.

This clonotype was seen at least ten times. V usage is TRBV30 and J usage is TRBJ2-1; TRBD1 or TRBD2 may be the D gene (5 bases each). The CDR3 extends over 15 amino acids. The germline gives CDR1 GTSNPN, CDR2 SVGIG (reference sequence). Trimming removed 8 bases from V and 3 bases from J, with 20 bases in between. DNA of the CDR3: TGTGCCCGAGCTCCTCCCGGGGCTAGCTACAATGAGCAGTTCTTC. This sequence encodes CARAPPGASYNEQFF.